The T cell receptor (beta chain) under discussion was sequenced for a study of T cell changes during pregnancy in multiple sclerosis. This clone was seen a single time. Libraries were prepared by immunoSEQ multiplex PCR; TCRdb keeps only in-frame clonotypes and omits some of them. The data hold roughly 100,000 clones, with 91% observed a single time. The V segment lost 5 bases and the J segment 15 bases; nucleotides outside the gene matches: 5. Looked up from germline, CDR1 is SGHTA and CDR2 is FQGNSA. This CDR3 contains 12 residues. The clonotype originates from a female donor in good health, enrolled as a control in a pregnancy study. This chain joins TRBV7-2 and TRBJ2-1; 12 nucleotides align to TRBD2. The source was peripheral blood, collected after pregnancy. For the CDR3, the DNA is TGTGCCAGCAGCGGAGCTAGCGGGGGGGTGTTCTTC. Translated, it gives CASSGASGGVFF.